Presented here are 30 T cell receptor beta chains from one specimen sequenced in a study of blood T cell repertoires in COVID-19. TCRdb's table, derived via immunoSEQ multiplex PCR, lists solely in-frame clones and lacks some. The sample holds fewer than 350,000 clones, around 90% seen once. The sample consisted of PBMCs or T cells enriched from blood (not recorded which). The receptors here all came from a man in his 60s who had recovered from COVID-19.

The count of this clone is one. The CDR3 nucleotides read TGCGCCAGCAGCTTGATAGGGGGTTCCTACAATGAGCAGTTCTTC. It translates to CASSLIGGSYNEQFF. J is TRBJ2-1 and V is TRBV5-1; a weak D match, TRBD1 (6 bases). CDR1 is SGHRS, CDR2 YFSETQ, per germline. This CDR3 contains 15 residues. The V and J ends lost 1 base and 1 base respectively, with 9 bases between them. Using reference TRBV5-1 and TRBJ2-1 for the parts outside the CDR3, the full variable domain is KAGVTQTPRYLIKTRGQQVTLSCSPISGHRSVSWYQQTPGQGLQFLFEYFSETQRNKGNFPGRFSGRQFSNSRSEMNVSTLELGDSALYLCASSLIGGSYNEQFFGPGTRLTVL.

The V gene is TRBV24-1, the J gene TRBJ2-3; D gene uncertain. V was pared by 4 bases and J by 4 bases, with 11 bases between. The CDR3 totals 14 residues. Germline CDR1 KGHDR, CDR2 SFDVKD. CDR3 sequence (DNA): TGTGCCACCAGTGACCCGACTCGGGCAGATACGCAGTATTTT. It encodes CATSDPTRADTQYF.

This sequence joins TRBV18 and TRBJ2-2, with a tentative D call TRBD1 (7 bases). In germline, CDR1 is KGHSH, CDR2 LQKENI. The CDR3 is 16 amino acids. V was cut by 5 bases and J by 6 bases, with 19 bases left in between. CDR3 sequence: CASSSRQGGVAGELFF. DNA of the CDR3: TGTGCCAGCTCAAGCAGACAGGGAGGAGTGGCCGGGGAGCTGTTTTTT.

The chain joins TRBV9 to TRBJ2-3; 7 bases agree with TRBD2. The V gene's germline CDR1 is SGDLS and CDR2 YYNGEE. The CDR3 is 16 residues long. With V trimmed by 0 bases and J by 0 bases, 4 bases remained unmatched. This CDR3 reads CASSVGLAESTDTQYF. The CDR3 nucleotides read TGTGCCAGCAGCGTAGGGCTAGCGGAGAGCACAGATACGCAGTATTTT.

This chain connects TRBV5-1 to TRBJ1-5; 7 bases are a match to TRBD1. Trimming cost V 4 bases and J 7 bases; bases outside gene matches: 5. The CDR3 is 13 residues long. Germline V gives CDR1 SGHRS, CDR2 YFSETQ. Here the CDR3 reads CASSLGTEQPQHF. DNA for the CDR3: TGCGCCAGCAGCCTCGGGACAGAACAGCCCCAGCATTTT.

The V and J genes are TRBV12-3 or TRBV12-4 and TRBJ2-5, with a weak D call TRBD1 (5 bases). The CDR3 is made up of 12 amino acids. V was trimmed by 10 bases and J by 1 base, leaving 10 bases between them. The chain's CDR3 is CATLGPQETQYF. The CDR3 nucleotides are TGTGCCACCCTGGGGCCCCAAGAGACCCAGTACTTC.

The chain recombines TRBV30 with TRBJ2-7; perhaps TRBD1 as D (6 bases). V was pared by 4 bases and J by 5 bases, with 18 bases between. Germline assignment: CDR1 GTSNPN and CDR2 SVGIG (reference sequence). The CDR3 is 14 amino acids. This chain's CDR3 is CAWTLGTPGDEQYF. The CDR3 DNA reads TGTGCCTGGACTCTCGGGACGCCAGGGGACGAGCAGTACTTC.

V is TRBV29-1 and J is TRBJ2-3, with TRBD2 matching over 9 bases. This CDR3 contains 20 residues. Germline CDR1 is SQVTM and CDR2 is ANQGSEA. J lost 2 bases, V lost 3 bases, and 21 bases had no gene match. The CDR3 DNA follows: TGCAGCGTTGAGCCCGAAACAGGCGGGAGGGCGGGGAGCCCCACAGATACGCAGTATTTT. It translates to CSVEPETGGRAGSPTDTQYF.

The rearrangement joins TRBV30 to TRBJ1-2; 12 nucleotides line up with TRBD1. The V segment lost 3 bases and the J segment 4 bases; nucleotides outside the gene matches: 15. The CDR3 consists of 18 residues. Germline V lookup: CDR1 GTSNPN, CDR2 SVGIG (reference sequence). The CDR3 loop is CAWSAIRDRGLFGYGYTF. CDR3 DNA: TGTGCCTGGAGCGCAATCCGGGACAGGGGGCTTTTTGGCTATGGCTACACCTTC.

There are a few counts of this clone. The gene calls are TRBV3-1 (or the pseudogene TRBV3-2) and TRBJ2-7, with 10 bases that match TRBD2. Germline CDR1 reads LGHDT; CDR2 reads YNNKEL (reference sequence). The ends lost 0 bases at V and 5 bases at J; junction bases unmatched: 10. CDR3 length: 17 residues. The CDR3 DNA is TGTGCCAGCAGCCAAGAGGGTAGCGGGAGGCGGGGGAACGAGCAGTACTTC. Protein product: CASSQEGSGRRGNEQYF.

This chain uses TRBV5-1 with TRBJ2-7; D perhaps matches TRBD2 (5 bases). Trimming took 2 bases from V and 5 from J, leaving 14 bases between them. The germline V gene encodes CDR1 SGHRS and CDR2 YFSETQ. This CDR3 comprises 14 residues. Here the CDR3 DNA reads TGCGCCAGCAGCTTAGACCGGGGTAACAACGAGCAGTACTTC. This gives the protein CASSLDRGNNEQYF.

The DNA for the CDR3 is TGTGCCAGCTCAGTATTACAGGGGGCAGACGAGCAGTACTTC. This encodes CASSVLQGADEQYF. The chain couples TRBV18 to TRBJ2-7; 9 bases map to TRBD1. This CDR3 has 14 amino acids. The V gene's germline CDR1 is KGHSH and CDR2 LQKENI. V lost 5 bases to trimming and J lost 5 bases; unmatched junction nucleotides: 7.

This rearrangement joins TRBV4-2 to TRBJ2-7; D is uncertain. Trimming pared 4 bases from V and 0 bases from J, leaving 13 bases between. Germline values: CDR1 LGHNA, CDR2 YNFKEQ. This CDR3 region has 15 residues. DNA for the CDR3: TGTGCCAGCAGCCCTAGAAACTTATACTCCTACGAGCAGTACTTC. This translates into CASSPRNLYSYEQYF.

V usage is TRBV19 and J usage is TRBJ1-3, with D perhaps matching TRBD1 (6 bases). V was pared by 6 bases and J by 1 base, with 16 bases between. The CDR3 loop spans 16 amino acids. Germline lookup yields CDR1 LNHDA and CDR2 SQIVND (reference sequence). CDR3 sequence reads: CASRSTGVTSGNTIYF. For the CDR3, the DNA is TGTGCCAGTAGATCGACAGGTGTGACGTCTGGAAACACCATATATTTT. Full variable domain (remainder filled in from reference TRBV19 and TRBJ1-3): DGGITQSPKYLFRKEGQNVTLSCEQNLNHDAMYWYRQDPGQGLRLIYYSQIVNDFQKGDIAEGYSVSREKKESFPLTVTSAQKNPTAFYLCASRSTGVTSGNTIYFGEGSWLTVV.

The J gene is TRBJ2-1, the V gene TRBV2, with 12 bases fitting TRBD2. The CDR3 sequence is 15 residues long. Germline CDR1 reads SNHLY; CDR2 reads FYNNEI. V trimming: 4 bases; J trimming: 9 bases; junction bases outside the gene matches: 7. The CDR3 DNA follows: TGTGCCAGCAGTGCCCGACTAGCGGGAGTGCCTGAGCAGTTCTTC. This sequence encodes CASSARLAGVPEQFF.

The chain recombines TRBV2 with TRBJ2-1; the match to TRBD2 covers 7 bases. V lost 9 bases, J lost 8 bases, and 10 bases stayed unmatched. The CDR3 totals 13 residues. Germline V gives CDR1 SNHLY, CDR2 FYNNEI. CDR3 nucleotides: TGTGCCAGGCCTTATGGGGGAGGGTATGAGCAGTTCTTC. Translating it yields CARPYGGGYEQFF.

The chain combines TRBV7-2 with TRBJ1-5; D unresolved. This CDR3 region has 13 residues. The V gene lost 2 bases and the J gene lost 5 bases, with 7 bases spanning the gap. Germline lookup yields CDR1 SGHTA and CDR2 FQGNSA. The CDR3 spells CASSLNRYQPQHF. Written as DNA, the CDR3 is TGTGCCAGCAGCTTAAATAGATATCAGCCCCAGCATTTT.

This chain joins TRBV4-1 and TRBJ1-2, with TRBD1 matching over 9 bases. CDR3 length equals 14 residues. Per the germline V gene, CDR1 is MGHRA and CDR2 is YSYEKL. Germline trimming cut 4 bases from V and 4 bases from J; bases unmatched to any gene: 4. CDR3: CASSPVDRGYGYTF. The CDR3 region has the DNA TGCGCCAGCAGCCCCGTGGACAGGGGCTATGGCTACACCTTC.

CDR3 sequence (DNA): TGCGCCAGCACCAGGGGCGGAGATGAAAAACTGTTTTTT. Its protein is CASTRGGDEKLFF. The chain uses TRBV5-1 and TRBJ1-4; TRBD1 might be the D (6 bases). V gave up 6 bases and J gave up 6 bases, with 12 bases separating them. This CDR3 region has 13 residues. The germline V gene has CDR1 SGHRS and CDR2 YFSETQ.

J is TRBJ2-3 and V is TRBV25-1; the D is unclear. The V end was cut by 0 bases, the J end by 1 base, with 8 bases between. The CDR3 is 15 residues long. Germline V lookup: CDR1 MGHDK, CDR2 SYGVNS. In nucleotides, the CDR3 is TGTGCCAGCAGTGAATATTGGAGCGGCACAGATACGCAGTATTTT. Amino acids: CASSEYWSGTDTQYF. Based on the CDR3 plus reference TRBV25-1 and TRBJ2-3, the full variable domain is EADIYQTPRYLVIGTGKKITLECSQTMGHDKMYWYQQDPGMELHLIHYSYGVNSTEKGDLSSESTVSRIRTEHFPLTLESARPSHTSQYLCASSEYWSGTDTQYFGPGTRLTVL.

The chain recombines TRBV2 with TRBJ1-2, with D tentatively TRBD1 (5 bases). The germline CDR1 and CDR2 sequences are SNHLY and FYNNEI. The CDR3 consists of 13 residues. V shed 0 bases and J shed 8 bases, with 10 bases lying between them. The CDR3, as DNA: TGTGCCAGCAGTGAAGCGCAGGGCCGGGGCTACACCTTC. It translates to CASSEAQGRGYTF.

The J gene is TRBJ1-5, the V gene TRBV5-8, with D possibly TRBD1 on 6 matching bases. The V end lost 1 base, the J end lost 4 bases, and 27 bases lay between the germline ends. CDR3 length equals 20 residues. Germline V gives CDR1 SGHTS, CDR2 YDEGEE. The chain's CDR3 is CASSLPDSVILGSHNQPQHF. CDR3 DNA sequence: TGTGCCAGCAGCTTGCCGGACAGCGTCATCCTCGGATCTCATAATCAGCCCCAGCATTTT.

In the case of this clone: Other DNA sequences of this sample code for an identical CDR3. V usage is TRBV20-1 and J usage is TRBJ2-7; maybe TRBD2 (5 bases). This CDR3 contains 10 residues. Germline V gives CDR1 DFQATT, CDR2 SNEGSKA (reference sequence). DNA for the CDR3: TGCAGCGTCCGGGACTACGAGCAGTACTTC. It is translated as CSVRDYEQYF.

V and J are TRBV11-2 and TRBJ1-3; maybe TRBD1 (6 bases). The CDR3 is 15 amino acids. V lost 3 bases and J 1 base, leaving 10 bases between the germline ends. Germline values: CDR1 SGHAT, CDR2 FQNNGV. The CDR3 DNA is TGTGCCAGCAGCTTTATCGACAGGTCTGGAAACACCATATATTTT. It is translated as CASSFIDRSGNTIYF.

DNA of the CDR3: TGTGCCAGCTCACCATCGGTTTCAGGGGGTCAGCTCCTCCACTTT. Residues: CASSPSVSGGQLLHF. The chain is built from TRBV18 and TRBJ1-6; 7 nucleotides agree with TRBD1. This CDR3 contains 15 residues. Trimming at V came to 2 bases and at J to 15 bases, leaving 13 bases not matched to a gene. Germline V gene lookup returns CDR1 KGHSH and CDR2 LQKENI.

V is TRBV7-3 and J is TRBJ2-2; tentative D call: TRBD1 (6 bases). Germline V CDR1 and CDR2: SGHTA, FQGTGA. CDR3 length: 14 residues. Between the trimmed V and J ends, which lost 3 bases and 6 bases, there was a span of 11 bases. This CDR3 reads CASSFDRHSGELFF. CDR3 DNA sequence: TGTGCCAGCAGCTTCGACAGGCATTCCGGGGAGCTGTTTTTT.

The CDR3 loop reads CASSRGLHYEQYF. CDR3 nucleotides: TGTGCCAGCAGCCGCGGACTACACTACGAGCAGTACTTC. This rearrangement joins TRBV11-3 to TRBJ2-7; maybe TRBD2 (6 bases). Germline V lookup: CDR1 SGHNT, CDR2 YENEEA. Trimming stripped 5 bases from V and 3 bases from J, with 11 bases between. The CDR3 consists of 13 residues.

The J gene is TRBJ2-3, the V gene TRBV7-2, with 8 bases fitting TRBD1. Per the germline V gene, CDR1 is SGHTA and CDR2 is FQGNSA. The V segment lost 5 bases and the J segment 4 bases; nucleotides outside the gene matches: 5. There are 14 residues in the CDR3. This CDR3 is CASSADRGPDTQYF. The CDR3 DNA is TGTGCCAGCAGCGCCGACAGGGGACCAGATACGCAGTATTTT.

This chain uses TRBV28 with TRBJ2-7, with a possible D match to TRBD1 (6 bases). The germline V and J ends were trimmed by 6 bases and 7 bases, with 22 bases remaining between them. The germline V gene has CDR1 MDHEN and CDR2 SYDVKM. The length of the CDR3 is 15 residues. The CDR3, as DNA: TGTGCCAGCAGGCAAATTAGACAGGTGCTACGAGAGCAGTACTTC. Its translation is CASRQIRQVLREQYF.

Regarding this clone: The same CDR3 is also encoded by other DNA sequences in this sample. The rearrangement links TRBV5-1 to TRBJ2-5, with D hard to call. There are 14 residues in the CDR3. V gave up 3 bases and J gave up 2 bases, with 11 bases separating them. Germline V gene lookup returns CDR1 SGHRS and CDR2 YFSETQ. In DNA, the CDR3 is TGCGCCAGCAGCTCTGGCCAGGTACAAGAGACCCAGTACTTC. Its protein is CASSSGQVQETQYF.